This section outlines one TCR beta chain sequence together with its context. These data belong to a study of blood T cell repertoires in COVID-19. Overall study context: T cells, B-cell-depleted T cells, or PBMCs provided the cDNA or gDNA that served as material.

Authors' analysis steps: Reference gene primers were amplified, and this amplification served to estimate nucleated cell counts. TCRdb's table, derived via immunoSEQ multiplex PCR, lists solely in-frame clones and lacks some. V, J and clone size are taken as reported in that table, and D and trimming were inferred from the DNA itself. The table has 55,000 to 80,000 clones, approximately 82% seen once. This CDR3 contains 15 residues. Germline CDR1 is LNHDA and CDR2 is SQIVND (reference sequence). V was shortened by 3 bases and J by 0 bases, with 8 bases between the two germline ends. This sequence originates from a human donor in a cohort sampled during active COVID-19. Material: peripheral blood. The rearrangement joins TRBV19 to TRBJ1-4; no firm D call. CDR3 in amino acids: CASSILRATNEKLFF. CDR3 DNA sequence: TGTGCCAGTAGTATTCTCCGGGCAACTAATGAAAAACTGTTTTTT.